The following is a T cell receptor beta chain sequence with its context. This entry belongs to a study of blood T cell repertoires in COVID-19. The CDR3 length is 14 residues. Germline values: CDR1 SGHRS, CDR2 YFSETQ. Germline trimming cut 9 bases from V and 4 bases from J; bases unmatched to any gene: 11. Profiling relied on immunoSEQ multiplex PCR, and the TCRdb table lists in-frame clones only, not all of them. The data hold hundreds of thousands of clones, with about nine tenths observed a single time. This TCR was sampled from a woman younger than 35 who had recovered from COVID-19. The chain links TRBV5-1 to TRBJ1-1; 8 bases match TRBD1. Source material: PBMCs or T cells enriched from blood (not recorded which). CDR3 region: CATKETGVGTEAFF. CDR3 DNA: TGCGCCACCAAAGAGACAGGGGTAGGCACTGAAGCTTTCTTT.